Listed here is a single T cell receptor (beta chain). What it recognizes is unknown. This CDR3 contains 14 residues. Germline CDR1 and CDR2: SGDLS and YYNGEE. V lost 0 bases and J lost 0, with 6 bases in between. The entry originates in a study of CD8 T cells in Susac syndrome. TCR beta sequences were obtained from blood CD8+ and CD4+ T cells. While CD8+ and CD4+ T cells were isolated negatively, TEMRA cells were enriched by FACS. With random hexamers, roughly 0.5 to 1 ug RNA was reverse transcribed. Coverage of TCR beta CDR3 amplification by immunoSEQ multiplex PCR extended to 54 Vbeta and 13 Jbeta. One entry per CDR3 protein, called by TCRdb with MiXCR from the immunoSEQ multiplex PCR reads. Here the sample spans 150,000 to 200,000 distinct CDR3 sequences, 85% to 95% being singletons. Study-wide results and limits: It was acknowledged in the study that the number of individuals who were included in its TCR sequencing and HLA analysis was relatively small.

The sequenced material came from CD8+ T cells from PBMCs. This receptor was obtained from a human donor with multiple sclerosis. The chain combines TRBV9 with TRBJ1-1, with unresolved D. CDR3 DNA: TGTGCCAGCAGCGTAGGGGCATTGAACACTGAAGCTTTCTTT. As protein: CASSVGALNTEAFF. The full variable domain, with the rest looked up from reference TRBV9 and TRBJ1-1, is DSGVTQTPKHLITATGQRVTLRCSPRSGDLSVYWYQQSLDQGLQFLIQYYNGEERAKGNILERFSAQQFPDLHSELNLSSLELGDSALYFCASSVGALNTEAFFGQGTRLTVV.